This TCR beta chain came from a study of T cells after posttransplantation cyclophosphamide. Study-wide findings and caveats: Later post-transplant blood repertoires were often dominated by donor CD8+ memory clones.

V dropped 6 bases and J dropped 9; count of bases not matched to a gene: 5. Per the germline V gene, CDR1 is MNHEY and CDR2 is SVGAGI. CDR3 length: 12 amino acids. Cells defined as naive were viable CD3+CD4+ or CD3+CD8+ and CCR7+CD45RA+CD45RO-CD95-CD27+CD28+. This clone has just one count. The antigen remains unidentified. Measured with immunoSEQ multiplex PCR; TCRdb has only the in-frame clones, and not every one. The table lists over 20,000 clones, approximately 98% of them singletons. The sequenced sample consisted of naive CD4+ T cells sorted from PBMCs. This TCR came from a man aged 45-60 years in good health, CMV-negative, and a related stem cell transplant donor. The rearrangement links TRBV6-5 to TRBJ2-3, with 8 bases identical to TRBD2. The CDR3 sequence: CASRAPGGTQYF. CDR3 DNA: TGTGCCAGCAGGGCCCCGGGAGGGACGCAGTATTTT.